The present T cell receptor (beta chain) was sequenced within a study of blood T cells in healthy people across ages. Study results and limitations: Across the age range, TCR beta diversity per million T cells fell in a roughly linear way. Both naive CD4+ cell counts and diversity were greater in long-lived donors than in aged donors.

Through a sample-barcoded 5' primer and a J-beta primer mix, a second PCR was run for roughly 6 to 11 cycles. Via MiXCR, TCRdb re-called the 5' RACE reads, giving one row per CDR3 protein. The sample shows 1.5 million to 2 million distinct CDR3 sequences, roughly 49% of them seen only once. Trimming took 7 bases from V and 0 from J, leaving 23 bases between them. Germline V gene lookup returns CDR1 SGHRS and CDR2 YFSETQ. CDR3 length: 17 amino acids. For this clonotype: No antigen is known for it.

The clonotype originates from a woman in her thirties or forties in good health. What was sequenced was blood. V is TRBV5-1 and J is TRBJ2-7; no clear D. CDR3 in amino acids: CASSHRVISSSSYEQYF. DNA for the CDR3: TGCGCCAGCTCCCATCGCGTAATAAGTTCGAGCTCCTACGAGCAGTACTTC.